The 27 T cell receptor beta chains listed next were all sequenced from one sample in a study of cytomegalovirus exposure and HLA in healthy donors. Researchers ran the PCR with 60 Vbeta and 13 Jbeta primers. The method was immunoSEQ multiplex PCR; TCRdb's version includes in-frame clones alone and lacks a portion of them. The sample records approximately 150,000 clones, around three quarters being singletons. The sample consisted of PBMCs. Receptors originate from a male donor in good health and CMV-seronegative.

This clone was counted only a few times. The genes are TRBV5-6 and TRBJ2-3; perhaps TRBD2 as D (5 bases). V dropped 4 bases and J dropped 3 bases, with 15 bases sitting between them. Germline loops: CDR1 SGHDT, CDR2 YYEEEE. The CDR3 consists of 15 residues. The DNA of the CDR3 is TGTGCCAGCAGCATCGGGTCGGGGATGACAGATACGCAGTATTTT. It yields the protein CASSIGSGMTDTQYF.

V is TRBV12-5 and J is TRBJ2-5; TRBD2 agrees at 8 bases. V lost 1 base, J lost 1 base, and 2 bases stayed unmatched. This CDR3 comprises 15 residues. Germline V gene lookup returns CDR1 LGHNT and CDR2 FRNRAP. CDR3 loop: CASGLGTSGQETQYF. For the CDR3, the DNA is TGTGCTAGTGGTTTGGGCACTAGCGGCCAAGAGACCCAGTACTTC.

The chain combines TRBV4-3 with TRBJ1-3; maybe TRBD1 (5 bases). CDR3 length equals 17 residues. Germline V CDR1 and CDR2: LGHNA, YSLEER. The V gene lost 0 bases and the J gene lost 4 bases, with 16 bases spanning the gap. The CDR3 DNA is TGCGCCAGCAGCCAAGATCCTTTCGTAGGGGTGGGAAACACCATATATTTT. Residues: CASSQDPFVGVGNTIYF.

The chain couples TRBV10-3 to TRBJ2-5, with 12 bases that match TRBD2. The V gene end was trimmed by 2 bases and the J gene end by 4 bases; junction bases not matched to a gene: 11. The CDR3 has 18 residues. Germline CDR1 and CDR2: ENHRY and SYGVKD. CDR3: CAISETPPSGRAGETQYF. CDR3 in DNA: TGTGCCATCAGTGAGACTCCCCCTAGCGGGAGGGCCGGAGAGACCCAGTACTTC.

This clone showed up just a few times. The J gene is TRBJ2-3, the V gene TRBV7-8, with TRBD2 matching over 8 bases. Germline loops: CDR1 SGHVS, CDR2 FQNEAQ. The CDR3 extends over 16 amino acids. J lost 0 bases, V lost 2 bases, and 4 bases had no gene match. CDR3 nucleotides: TGTGCCAGCAGCTTACGGCCTAGCGGGAGCACAGATACGCAGTATTTT. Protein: CASSLRPSGSTDTQYF.

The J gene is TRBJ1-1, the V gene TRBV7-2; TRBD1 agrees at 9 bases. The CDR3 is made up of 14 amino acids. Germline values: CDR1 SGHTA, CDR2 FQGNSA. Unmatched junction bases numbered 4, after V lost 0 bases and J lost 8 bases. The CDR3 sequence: CASSLARDRVEAFF. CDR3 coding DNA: TGTGCCAGCAGCTTAGCGCGGGACAGGGTAGAAGCTTTCTTT.

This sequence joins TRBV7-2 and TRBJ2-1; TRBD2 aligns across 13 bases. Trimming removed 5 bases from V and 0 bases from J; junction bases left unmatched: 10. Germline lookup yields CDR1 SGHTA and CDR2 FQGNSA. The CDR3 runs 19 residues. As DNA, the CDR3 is TGTGCCAGCAGCCCACCCGTAAGACTAGCGGGGGGCTCCTACAATGAGCAGTTCTTC. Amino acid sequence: CASSPPVRLAGGSYNEQFF.

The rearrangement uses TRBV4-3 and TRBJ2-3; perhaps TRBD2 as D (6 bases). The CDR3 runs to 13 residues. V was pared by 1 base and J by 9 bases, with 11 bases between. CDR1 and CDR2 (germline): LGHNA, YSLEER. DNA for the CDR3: TGCGCCAGCAGCCAAGTGGAGGGGCTCACGCAGTATTTT. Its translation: CASSQVEGLTQYF.

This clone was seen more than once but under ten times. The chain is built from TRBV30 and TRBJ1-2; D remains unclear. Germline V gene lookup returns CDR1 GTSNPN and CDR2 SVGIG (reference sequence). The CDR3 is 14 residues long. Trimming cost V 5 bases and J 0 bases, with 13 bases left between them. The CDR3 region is CAWQTGGSNYGYTF. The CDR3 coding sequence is TGTGCCTGGCAGACGGGAGGTTCTAACTATGGCTACACCTTC.

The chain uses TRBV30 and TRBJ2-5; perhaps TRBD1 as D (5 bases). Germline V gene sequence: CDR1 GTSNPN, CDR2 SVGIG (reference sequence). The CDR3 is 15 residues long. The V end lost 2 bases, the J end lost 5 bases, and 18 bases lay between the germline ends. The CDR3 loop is CAWSPWGLLKETQYF. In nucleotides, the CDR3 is TGTGCCTGGAGTCCTTGGGGCCTTCTCAAGGAGACCCAGTACTTC.

This chain's CDR3 is CASSFSGTGTFEQYF. DNA of the CDR3: TGTGCCAGCAGCTTCTCCGGGACAGGGACGTTTGAGCAGTACTTC. The rearrangement joins TRBV5-5 to TRBJ2-7; 9 bases agree with TRBD1. CDR3 size: 15 residues. The germline V gene encodes CDR1 SGHKS and CDR2 YYEKEE (reference sequence). Unmatched junction bases numbered 10, after V lost 2 bases and J lost 7 bases.

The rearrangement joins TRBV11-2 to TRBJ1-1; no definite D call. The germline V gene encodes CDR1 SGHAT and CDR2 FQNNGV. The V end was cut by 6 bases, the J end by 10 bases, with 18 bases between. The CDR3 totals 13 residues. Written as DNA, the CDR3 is TGTGCCAGCAGATCCGCCCTAGACGGAGGAGCTTTCTTT. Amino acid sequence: CASRSALDGGAFF.

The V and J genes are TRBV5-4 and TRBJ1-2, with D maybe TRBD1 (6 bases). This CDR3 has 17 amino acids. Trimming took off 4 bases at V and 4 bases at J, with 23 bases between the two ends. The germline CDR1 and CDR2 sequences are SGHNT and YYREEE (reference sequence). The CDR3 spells CASSGIQGGILTYGYTF. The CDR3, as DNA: TGTGCCAGCAGCGGAATACAGGGTGGGATTCTTACCTATGGCTACACCTTC.

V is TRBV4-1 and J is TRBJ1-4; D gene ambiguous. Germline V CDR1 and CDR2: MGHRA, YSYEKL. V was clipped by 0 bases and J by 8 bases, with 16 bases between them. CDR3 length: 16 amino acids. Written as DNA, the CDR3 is TGCGCCAGCAGCCAAGACCCGCAGCTGGGAGGGGAAAAACTGTTTTTT. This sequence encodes CASSQDPQLGGEKLFF.

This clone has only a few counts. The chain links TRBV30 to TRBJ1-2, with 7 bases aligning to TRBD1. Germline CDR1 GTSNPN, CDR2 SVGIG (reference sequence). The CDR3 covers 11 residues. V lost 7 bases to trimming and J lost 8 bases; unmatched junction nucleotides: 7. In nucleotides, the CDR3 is TGTGCCTTAACCGGGACAGCGGGCTACACCTTC. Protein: CALTGTAGYTF.

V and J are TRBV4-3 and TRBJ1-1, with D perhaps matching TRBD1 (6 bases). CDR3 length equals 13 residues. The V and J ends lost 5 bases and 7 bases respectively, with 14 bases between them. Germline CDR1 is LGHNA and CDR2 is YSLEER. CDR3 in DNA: TGCGCCAGCAGCACTCGACAGGTGGGTGAAGCTTTCTTT. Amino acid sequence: CASSTRQVGEAFF.

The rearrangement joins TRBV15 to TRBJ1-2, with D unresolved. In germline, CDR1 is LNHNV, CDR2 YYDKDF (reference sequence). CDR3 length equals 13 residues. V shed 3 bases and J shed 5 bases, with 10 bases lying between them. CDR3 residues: CATSSTSLYGYTF. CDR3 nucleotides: TGTGCCACCAGCAGCACCAGTTTATATGGCTACACCTTC. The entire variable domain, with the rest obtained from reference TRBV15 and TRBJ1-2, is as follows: DAMVIQNPRYQVTQFGKPVTLSCSQTLNHNVMYWYQQKSSQAPKLLFHYYDKDFNNEADTPDNFQSRRPNTSFCFLDIRSPGLGDTAMYLCATSSTSLYGYTFGSGTRLTVV.

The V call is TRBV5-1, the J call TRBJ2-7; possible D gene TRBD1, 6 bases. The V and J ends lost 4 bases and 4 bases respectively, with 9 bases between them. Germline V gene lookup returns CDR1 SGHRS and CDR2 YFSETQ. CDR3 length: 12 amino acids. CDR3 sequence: CASSRDTYEQYF. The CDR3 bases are TGCGCCAGCAGCAGGGACACATACGAGCAGTACTTC.

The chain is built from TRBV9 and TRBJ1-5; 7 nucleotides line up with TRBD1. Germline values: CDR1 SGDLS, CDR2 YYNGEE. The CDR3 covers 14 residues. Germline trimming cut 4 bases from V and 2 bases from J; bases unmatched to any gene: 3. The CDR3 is CASSLGQGNQPQHF. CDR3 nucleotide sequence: TGTGCCAGCAGCTTAGGACAGGGCAATCAGCCCCAGCATTTT.

The CDR3 region is CASSLQPGVADTQYF. The CDR3 bases are TGTGCCAGCAGCTTACAGCCGGGAGTGGCAGATACGCAGTATTTT. The gene calls are TRBV7-2 and TRBJ2-3; a weak D match, TRBD2 (6 bases). CDR1 SGHTA and CDR2 FQGNSA come from the germline V gene. V was pared by 2 bases and J by 4 bases, with 13 bases between. This CDR3 is built from 15 residues. The complete variable domain, with remaining parts taken from reference TRBV7-2 and TRBJ2-3, reads GAGVSQSPSNKVTEKGKDVELRCDPISGHTALYWYRQSLGQGLEFLIYFQGNSAPDKSGLPSDRFSAERTGGSVSTLTIQRTQQEDSAVYLCASSLQPGVADTQYFGPGTRLTVL.

The CDR3 spells CASSSPGQGPEAFF. CDR3 coding DNA: TGTGCCAGCAGTTCGCCAGGACAGGGCCCTGAAGCTTTCTTT. The V gene is TRBV27, the J gene TRBJ1-1; 8 nucleotides align to TRBD1. With V trimmed by 4 bases and J by 6 bases, 7 bases remained unmatched. The CDR3 is made up of 14 amino acids. Germline V CDR1 and CDR2: MNHEY, SMNVEV (reference sequence).

CDR3 bases: TGCAGCGTCCCAACCGGACAGGGTATGATCGGGGAGCTGTTTTTT. It is translated as CSVPTGQGMIGELFF. The V call is TRBV29-1, the J call TRBJ2-2; TRBD1 aligns across 8 bases. This CDR3 has 15 amino acids. Trimming took 6 bases from V and 7 from J; bases not matched to a gene: 13. Germline assignment: CDR1 SQVTM and CDR2 ANQGSEA.

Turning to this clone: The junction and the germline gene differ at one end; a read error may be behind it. DNA of the CDR3: TGTTCCAGCAGCATTCCGGGACAGGGGGCAGATACGCAGTATTTT. Translated: CSSSIPGQGADTQYF. The chain has TRBV7-9 and TRBJ2-3, with 11 bases aligning to TRBD1. Germline V gene lookup returns CDR1 SEHNR and CDR2 FQNEAQ (reference sequence). CDR3 length: 15 residues.

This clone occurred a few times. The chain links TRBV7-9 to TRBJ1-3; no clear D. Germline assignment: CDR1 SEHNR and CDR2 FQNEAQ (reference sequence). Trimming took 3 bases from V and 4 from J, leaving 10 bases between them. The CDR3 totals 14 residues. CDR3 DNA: TGTGCCAGCAGCTTGGTGACTCAGGGAAACACCATATATTTT. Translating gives CASSLVTQGNTIYF. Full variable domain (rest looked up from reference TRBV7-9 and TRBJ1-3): DTGVSQNPRHKITKRGQNVTFRCDPISEHNRLYWYRQTLGQGPEFLTYFQNEAQLEKSRLLSDRFSAERPKGSFSTLEIQRTEQGDSAMYLCASSLVTQGNTIYFGEGSWLTVV.

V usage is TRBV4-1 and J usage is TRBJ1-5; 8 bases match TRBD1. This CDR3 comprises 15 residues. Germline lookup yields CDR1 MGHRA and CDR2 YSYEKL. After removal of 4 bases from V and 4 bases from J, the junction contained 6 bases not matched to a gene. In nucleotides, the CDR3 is TGCGCCAGCAGCCCCAGAGGACAGGGAAATCAGCCCCAGCATTTT. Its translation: CASSPRGQGNQPQHF.

DNA of the CDR3: TGCGCCAGCAGCCCTAGGGGGGACAGGTATAATTCACCCCTCCACTTT. Translated, it gives CASSPRGDRYNSPLHF. The V and J genes are TRBV5-1 and TRBJ1-6; TRBD1 matches 8 bases. The CDR3 extends over 16 amino acids. CDR1 and CDR2 (germline): SGHRS, YFSETQ. Trimming took 4 bases from V and 4 from J; bases not matched to a gene: 7. Together with reference TRBV5-1 and TRBJ1-6, the CDR3 gives the full variable domain: KAGVTQTPRYLIKTRGQQVTLSCSPISGHRSVSWYQQTPGQGLQFLFEYFSETQRNKGNFPGRFSGRQFSNSRSEMNVSTLELGDSALYLCASSPRGDRYNSPLHFGNGTRLTVT.

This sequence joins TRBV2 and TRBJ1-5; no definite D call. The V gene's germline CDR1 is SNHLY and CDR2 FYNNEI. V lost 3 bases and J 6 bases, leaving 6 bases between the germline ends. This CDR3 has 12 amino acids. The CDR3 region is CASSDRGQPQHF. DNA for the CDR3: TGTGCCAGCAGTGACCGGGGTCAGCCCCAGCATTTT.